This TCR beta chain was profiled in a study of T cell repertoires in cytomegalovirus infection. Study-wide background: Evidence of both CMV infection and a matching HLA type came from public TCR beta signatures.

Overall study results and limits: Ex vivo responses were dominated by HLA-C-restricted CMV-specific TCR beta clonotypes.

This clonotype was seen many times. Its antigen is undetermined. The CDR3 is 13 residues long. Germline values: CDR1 SGHVS, CDR2 FNYEAQ. Trimming removed 5 bases from V and 6 bases from J, with 11 bases in between. MiXCR was run by TCRdb on the reads, yielding one entry per CDR3 protein. The table lists approximately 400,000 distinct CDR3 sequences, roughly 30% of them singletons. The V gene is TRBV7-6, the J gene TRBJ1-5; D is perhaps TRBD1 (5 bases). This sequence was found in a human donor in good health (CMV status not recorded). Some clones in this sample may be carry-over from other donors' samples. Sequencing was done on a sample of PBMCs. The CDR3 here is CASSGRETQPQHF. The CDR3 DNA reads TGTGCCAGCAGCGGCAGGGAGACTCAGCCCCAGCATTTT. Filled out from reference TRBV7-6 and TRBJ1-5, the complete variable domain reads GAGVSQSPRYKVTKRGQDVALRCDPISGHVSLYWYRQALGQGPEFLTYFNYEAQQDKSGLPNDRFSAERPEGSISTLTIQRTEQRDSAMYRCASSGRETQPQHFGDGTRLSIL.